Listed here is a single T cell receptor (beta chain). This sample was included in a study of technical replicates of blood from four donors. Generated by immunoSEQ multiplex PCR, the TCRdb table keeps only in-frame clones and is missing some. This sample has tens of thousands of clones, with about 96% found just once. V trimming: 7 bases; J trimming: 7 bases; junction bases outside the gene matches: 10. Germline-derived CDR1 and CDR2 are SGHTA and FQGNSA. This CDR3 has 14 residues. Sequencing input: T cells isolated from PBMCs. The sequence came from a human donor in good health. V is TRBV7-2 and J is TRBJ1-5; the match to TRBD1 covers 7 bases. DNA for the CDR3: TGTGCCAGCACCACCAGGGGGTCAGAACAGCCCCAGCATTTT. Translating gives CASTTRGSEQPQHF.